The present T cell receptor (beta chain) was sequenced within a study of cytomegalovirus exposure and HLA in healthy donors. General observations from the study: The study flagged some 170 TCR beta chains as cytomegalovirus-associated. Using the classifier, cytomegalovirus status was reportedly diagnosed with high specificity and sensitivity.

Both 60 Vbeta primers and 13 Jbeta primers went into the PCR. Measured with immunoSEQ multiplex PCR; TCRdb has only the in-frame clones, and not every one. The data hold 65,000 to 90,000 clones, with approximately 82% observed a single time. Points on this clone: The target antigen is unknown.

This clonotype originated in a man younger than 35 in good health and CMV-seronegative. Material for sequencing was PBMCs.

For the CDR3, the DNA is TGCGCCAGCAGCGAGGACAGGAGATATGGCTACACCTTC. It is translated as CASSEDRRYGYTF. The chain couples TRBV5-1 to TRBJ1-2; 7 positions agree with TRBD1. Trimming at V came to 4 bases and at J to 5 bases, leaving 5 bases not matched to a gene. This CDR3 region has 13 residues. Per germline, CDR1 SGHRS and CDR2 YFSETQ.